Below, 9 T cell receptor beta chains from the same sample are listed, as sequenced in a study of a mutant IDH1 vaccine in newly diagnosed glioma. The time point here: baseline, week 1 (first vaccination visit). Treatment denoted: pre-vaccination baseline after standard-of-care therapy. Generated by immunoSEQ multiplex PCR, the TCRdb table keeps only in-frame clones and is missing some. Here the sample spans about 88,000 clones, around 80% being singletons. The input for sequencing was PBMCs, taken from a glioma patient treated with radiotherapy, temozolomide or both. The origin of the receptors is a man in his forties with glioma. Some clones in this sample may be carry-over from other donors' samples.

The rearrangement uses TRBV2 and TRBJ2-1, with TRBD2 matching 7 bases. This CDR3 comprises 13 residues. J was trimmed by 7 bases and V by 10 bases; bases with no gene match: 10. In germline, CDR1 is SNHLY, CDR2 FYNNEI. This chain's CDR3 is CATSGDGNNEQFF. The CDR3 coding sequence is TGTGCCACGAGCGGGGATGGGAATAATGAGCAGTTCTTC.

This chain connects TRBV29-1 to TRBJ1-1; TRBD1 agrees at 8 bases. CDR1 and CDR2 from the germline V gene are SQVTM and ANQGSEA. This CDR3 has 15 residues. Germline trimming cut 0 bases from V and 5 bases from J; bases unmatched to any gene: 8. The CDR3 loop is CSVEDKVRGRTEAFF. CDR3 bases: TGCAGCGTTGAAGATAAGGTCAGGGGGCGGACTGAAGCTTTCTTT.

This chain connects TRBV2 to TRBJ2-2; perhaps TRBD2 as D (6 bases). Germline V gives CDR1 SNHLY, CDR2 FYNNEI. V lost 7 bases and J 1 base, leaving 13 bases between the germline ends. CDR3 size: 15 residues. This CDR3 is CASIMGLRNTGELFF. Here the CDR3 DNA reads TGTGCCAGCATCATGGGACTCAGGAACACCGGGGAGCTGTTTTTT.

This CDR3 reads CASSQDPGGDQETQYF. The CDR3 nucleotides read TGTGCCAGCAGCCAAGATCCGGGGGGCGACCAAGAGACCCAGTACTTC. The J gene is TRBJ2-5, the V gene TRBV4-2; D possibly corresponds to TRBD2 (7 bases). This CDR3 is 16 amino acids long. The V end lost 0 bases, the J end lost 0 bases, and 11 bases lay between the germline ends. Germline V gives CDR1 LGHNA, CDR2 YNFKEQ.

The V call is TRBV29-1, the J call TRBJ2-7, with 7 bases matching TRBD1. V shed 4 bases and J 5 bases; nucleotides not matched to a gene: 8. Germline values: CDR1 SQVTM, CDR2 ANQGSEA. The CDR3 sequence is 13 residues long. The CDR3 is CSVGQAGGNEQYF. For the CDR3, the DNA is TGCAGCGTTGGTCAGGCAGGGGGTAACGAGCAGTACTTC.

The chain links TRBV6-5 to TRBJ1-2; D ambiguous. Trimming pared 2 bases from V and 7 bases from J, leaving 11 bases between. The CDR3 consists of 13 residues. CDR1 and CDR2 (germline): MNHEY, SVGAGI. The DNA of the CDR3 is TGTGCCAGCAGTTACGTCCAATCGGGTGGCTACACCTTC. It is translated as CASSYVQSGGYTF.

The chain carries TRBV9 and TRBJ1-4; TRBD1 might be the D (5 bases). The CDR3 covers 13 residues. CDR1 and CDR2 from the germline V gene are SGDLS and YYNGEE. The V and J ends lost 0 bases and 9 bases respectively, with 9 bases between them. This CDR3 reads CASSVEAGKKLFF. The CDR3 coding sequence is TGTGCCAGCAGCGTAGAGGCAGGGAAAAAACTGTTTTTT. Drawing the rest from reference TRBV9 and TRBJ1-4, the complete variable domain is DSGVTQTPKHLITATGQRVTLRCSPRSGDLSVYWYQQSLDQGLQFLIQYYNGEERAKGNILERFSAQQFPDLHSELNLSSLELGDSALYFCASSVEAGKKLFFGSGTQLSVL.

V is TRBV5-4 and J is TRBJ1-1; 11 nucleotides line up with TRBD1. The trim removed 4 bases at V and 6 bases at J, leaving 14 bases unmatched. The CDR3 runs to 17 residues. Germline CDR1 SGHNT, CDR2 YYREEE (reference sequence). This chain's CDR3 is CASSRYGQGAITAEAFF. CDR3 DNA: TGTGCCAGCAGCCGATACGGACAGGGGGCGATTACAGCTGAAGCTTTCTTT.

The genes are TRBV29-1 and TRBJ2-2; the match to TRBD2 covers 10 bases. V lost 4 bases, J lost 4 bases, and 12 bases stayed unmatched. The germline CDR1 and CDR2 sequences are SQVTM and ANQGSEA. The CDR3 has 17 residues. CDR3 nucleotides: TGCAGCGTTGTAAAGGAGCGGGGGGGCCTTGGCACCGGGGAGCTGTTTTTT. Encoded protein: CSVVKERGGLGTGELFF.